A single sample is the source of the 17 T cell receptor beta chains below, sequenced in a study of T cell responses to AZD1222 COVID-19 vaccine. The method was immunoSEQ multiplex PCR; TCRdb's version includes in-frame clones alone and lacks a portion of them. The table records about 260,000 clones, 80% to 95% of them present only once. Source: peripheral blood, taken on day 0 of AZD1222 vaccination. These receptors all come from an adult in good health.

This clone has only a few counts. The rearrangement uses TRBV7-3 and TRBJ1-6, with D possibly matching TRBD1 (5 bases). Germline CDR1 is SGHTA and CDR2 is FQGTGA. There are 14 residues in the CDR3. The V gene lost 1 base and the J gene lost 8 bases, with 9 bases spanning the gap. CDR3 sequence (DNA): TGTGCCAGCAGCTTAAGGGGGGGAGATTCACCCCTCCACTTT. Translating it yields CASSLRGGDSPLHF.

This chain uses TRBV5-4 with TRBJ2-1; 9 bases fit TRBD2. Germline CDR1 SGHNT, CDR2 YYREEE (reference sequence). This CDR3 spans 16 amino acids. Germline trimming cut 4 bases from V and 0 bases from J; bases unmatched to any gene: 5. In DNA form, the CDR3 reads TGTGCCAGCAGCCCTCATAGCGGGAGCTCCTACAATGAGCAGTTCTTC. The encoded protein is CASSPHSGSSYNEQFF.

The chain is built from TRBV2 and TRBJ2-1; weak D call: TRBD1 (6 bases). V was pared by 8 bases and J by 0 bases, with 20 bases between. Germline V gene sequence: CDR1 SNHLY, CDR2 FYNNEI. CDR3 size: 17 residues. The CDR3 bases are TGTGCCAGCGGTTACCCTGGACAGCAGAGCTCCTACAATGAGCAGTTCTTC. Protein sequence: CASGYPGQQSSYNEQFF.

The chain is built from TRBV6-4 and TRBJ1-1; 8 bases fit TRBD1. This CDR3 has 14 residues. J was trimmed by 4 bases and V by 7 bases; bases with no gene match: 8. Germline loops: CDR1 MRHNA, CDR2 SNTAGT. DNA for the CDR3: TGTGCCAGCAAGACAGACAGGGGCGCCACTGAAGCTTTCTTT. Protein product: CASKTDRGATEAFF.

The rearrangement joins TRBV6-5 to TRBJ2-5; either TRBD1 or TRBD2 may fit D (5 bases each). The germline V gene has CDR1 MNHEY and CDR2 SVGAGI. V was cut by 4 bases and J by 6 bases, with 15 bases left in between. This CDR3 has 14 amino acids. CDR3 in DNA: TGTGCCAGCAGTTTGAGGGGCGGTGCGCAGACCCAGTACTTC. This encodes CASSLRGGAQTQYF.

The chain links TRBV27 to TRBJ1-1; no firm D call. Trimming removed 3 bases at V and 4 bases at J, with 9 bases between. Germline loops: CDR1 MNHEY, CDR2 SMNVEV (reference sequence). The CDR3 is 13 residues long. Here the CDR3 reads CASSLAGGTEAFF. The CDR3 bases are TGTGCCAGCAGTTTGGCCGGCGGCACTGAAGCTTTCTTT.

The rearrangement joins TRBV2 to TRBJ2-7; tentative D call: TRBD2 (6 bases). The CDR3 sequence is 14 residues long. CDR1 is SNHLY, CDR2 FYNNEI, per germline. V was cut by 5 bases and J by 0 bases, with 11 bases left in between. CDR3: CASSREYNSYEQYF. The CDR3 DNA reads TGTGCCAGCAGTCGGGAGTATAACTCCTACGAGCAGTACTTC.

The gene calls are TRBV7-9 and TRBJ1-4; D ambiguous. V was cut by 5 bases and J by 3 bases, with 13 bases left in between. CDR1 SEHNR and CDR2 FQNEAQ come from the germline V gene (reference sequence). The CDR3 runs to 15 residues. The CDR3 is CASSLVEGPNEKLFF. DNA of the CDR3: TGTGCCAGCAGCCTGGTCGAGGGTCCTAATGAAAAACTGTTTTTT.

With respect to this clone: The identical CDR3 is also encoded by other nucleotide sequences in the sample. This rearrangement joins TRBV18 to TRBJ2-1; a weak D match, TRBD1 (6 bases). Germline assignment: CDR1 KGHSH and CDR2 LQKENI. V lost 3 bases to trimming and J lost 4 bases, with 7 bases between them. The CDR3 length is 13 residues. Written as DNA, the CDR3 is TGTGCCAGCTCACCCGGACAGTACAATGAGCAGTTCTTC. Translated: CASSPGQYNEQFF.

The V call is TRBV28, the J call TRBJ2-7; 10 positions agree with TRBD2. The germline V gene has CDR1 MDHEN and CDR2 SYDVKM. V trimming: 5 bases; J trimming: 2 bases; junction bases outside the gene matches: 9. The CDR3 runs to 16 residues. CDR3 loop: CASSLPSGRPPYEQYF. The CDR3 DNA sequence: TGTGCCAGCAGTCTCCCTAGCGGGAGACCCCCCTACGAGCAGTACTTC.

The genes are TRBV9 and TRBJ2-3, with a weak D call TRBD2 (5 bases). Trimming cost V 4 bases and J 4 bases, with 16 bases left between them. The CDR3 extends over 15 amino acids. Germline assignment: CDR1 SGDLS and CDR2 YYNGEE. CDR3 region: CASSSHSLAADTQYF. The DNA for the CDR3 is TGTGCCAGCAGCTCCCATAGCCTAGCTGCAGATACGCAGTATTTT.

The CDR3 nucleotides are TGTGCCAGTACCTCAAATACAGGGGACTATGGCTACACCTTC. Residues: CASTSNTGDYGYTF. V and J are TRBV19 and TRBJ1-2; 7 bases align to TRBD1. CDR3 length equals 14 residues. The J segment lost 3 bases and the V segment lost 7 bases, leaving 8 bases of the junction unmatched. Germline assignment: CDR1 LNHDA and CDR2 SQIVND (reference sequence).

CDR3: CASRSGGSRYEQYF. CDR3 DNA sequence: TGTGCCAGCAGATCAGGGGGGTCGCGGTACGAGCAGTACTTC. The chain uses TRBV28 and TRBJ2-7; weak D call: TRBD1 (7 bases). V dropped 6 bases and J dropped 4 bases, with 16 bases sitting between them. Per germline, CDR1 MDHEN and CDR2 SYDVKM. This CDR3 contains 14 residues.

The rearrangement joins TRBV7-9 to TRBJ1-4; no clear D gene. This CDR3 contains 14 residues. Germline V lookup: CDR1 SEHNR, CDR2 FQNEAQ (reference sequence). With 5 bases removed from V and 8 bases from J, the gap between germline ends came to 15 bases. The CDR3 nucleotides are TGTGCCAGCAGCCCCGAGGTCTTTGGAGAAAAACTGTTTTTT. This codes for CASSPEVFGEKLFF.

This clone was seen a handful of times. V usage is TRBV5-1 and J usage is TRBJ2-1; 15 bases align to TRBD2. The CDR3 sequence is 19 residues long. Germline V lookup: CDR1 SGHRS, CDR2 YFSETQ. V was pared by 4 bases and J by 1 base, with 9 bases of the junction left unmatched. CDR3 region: CASSPGTSGGSVSYNEQFF. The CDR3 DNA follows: TGCGCCAGCAGCCCGGGGACTAGCGGGGGGTCCGTATCCTACAATGAGCAGTTCTTC.

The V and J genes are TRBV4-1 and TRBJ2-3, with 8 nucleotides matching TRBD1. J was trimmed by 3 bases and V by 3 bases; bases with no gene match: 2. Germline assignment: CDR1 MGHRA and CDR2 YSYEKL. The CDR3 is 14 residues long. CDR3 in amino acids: CASSHRQGTDTQYF. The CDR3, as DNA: TGCGCCAGCAGCCATCGACAGGGGACAGATACGCAGTATTTT.

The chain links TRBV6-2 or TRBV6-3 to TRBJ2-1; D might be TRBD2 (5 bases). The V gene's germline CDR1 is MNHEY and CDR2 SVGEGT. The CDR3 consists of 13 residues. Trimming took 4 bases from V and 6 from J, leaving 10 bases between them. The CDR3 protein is CASSSLSGNEQFF. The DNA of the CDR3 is TGTGCCAGCAGTTCACTAAGCGGCAATGAGCAGTTCTTC.